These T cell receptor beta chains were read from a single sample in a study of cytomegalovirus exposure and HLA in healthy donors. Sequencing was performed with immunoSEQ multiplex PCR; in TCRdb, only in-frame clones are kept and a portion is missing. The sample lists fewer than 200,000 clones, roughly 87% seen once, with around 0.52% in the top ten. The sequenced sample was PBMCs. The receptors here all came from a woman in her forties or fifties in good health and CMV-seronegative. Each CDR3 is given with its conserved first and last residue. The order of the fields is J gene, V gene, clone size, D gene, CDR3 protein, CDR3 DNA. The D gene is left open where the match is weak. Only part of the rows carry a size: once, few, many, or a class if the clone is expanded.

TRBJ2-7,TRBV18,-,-,CASSQDSYEQYF,TGTGCCAGCTCACAGGACTCCTACGAGCAGTACTTC
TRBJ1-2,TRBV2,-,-,CASVRTAANYGYTF,TGTGCCAGCGTAAGGACAGCCGCTAACTATGGCTACACCTTC
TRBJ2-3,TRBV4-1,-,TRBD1,CASSQATTGGITDTQYF,TGCGCCAGCAGCCAGGCCACGACAGGGGGCATCACAGATACGCAGTATTTT
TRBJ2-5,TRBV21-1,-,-,CASSKLLLWRASAQYF,TGTGCCAGCAGCAAACTTCTCCTTTGGCGGGCCTCGGCCCAGTACTTC
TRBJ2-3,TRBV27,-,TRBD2,CASSLGTSRSTDTQYF,TGTGCCAGCAGTTTAGGGACTAGCAGGAGCACAGATACGCAGTATTTT
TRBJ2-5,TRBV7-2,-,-,CASSERIQETQYF,TGTGCCAGCAGCGAGCGGATCCAAGAGACCCAGTACTTC
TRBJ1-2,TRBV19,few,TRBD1,CASSIPGTGLFGYTF,TGTGCCAGTAGTATCCCCGGGACAGGCTTATTTGGCTACACCTTC
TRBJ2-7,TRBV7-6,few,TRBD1,CASSLGTGGPYEQYF,TGTGCCAGCAGCTTAGGCACAGGGGGACCCTACGAGCAGTACTTC
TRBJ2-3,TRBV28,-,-,CASSSGRATQYF,TGTGCCAGCAGTTCCGGGCGGGCTACGCAGTATTTT
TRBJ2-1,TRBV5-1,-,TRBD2,CASNPTSGVYNEQFF,TGCGCCAGCAATCCGACTAGCGGGGTATACAATGAGCAGTTCTTC
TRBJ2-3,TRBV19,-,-,CASSIENPGDTQYF,TGTGCCAGTAGTATAGAAAACCCCGGAGATACGCAGTATTTT
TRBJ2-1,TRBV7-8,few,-,CASSLGLYNEQFF,TGTGCCAGCAGCTTAGGTCTATACAATGAGCAGTTCTTC
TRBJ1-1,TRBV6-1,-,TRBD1,CASSARDSNTEAFF,TGTGCCAGCAGTGCGAGGGACAGCAACACTGAAGCTTTCTTT
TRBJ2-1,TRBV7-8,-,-,CASSMDREQFF,TGTGCCAGCAGCATGGACAGAGAGCAGTTCTTC
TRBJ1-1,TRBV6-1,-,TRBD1,CASTRGDRARAFF,TGTGCCAGCACCCGGGGGGACAGGGCGCGGGCTTTCTTT
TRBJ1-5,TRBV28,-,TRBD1,CASSHRDSSYSNQPQHF,TGTGCCAGCAGCCATAGGGACAGCAGCTATAGCAATCAGCCCCAGCATTTT
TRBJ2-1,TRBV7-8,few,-,CASSFGLSWGNNEQFF,TGTGCCAGCAGCTTTGGACTGAGTTGGGGTAACAATGAGCAGTTCTTC
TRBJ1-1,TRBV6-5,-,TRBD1,CASSSPTGMNTEAFF,TGTGCCAGCAGCTCTCCGACAGGGATGAACACTGAAGCTTTCTTT
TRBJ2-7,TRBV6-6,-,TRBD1,CASSSPDRGHDEQYF,TGTGCCAGCAGTTCGCCGGACAGGGGGCATGACGAGCAGTACTTC
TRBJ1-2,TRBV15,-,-,CATSRGTGNYGYTF,TGTGCCACCAGCAGAGGGACGGGGAACTATGGCTACACCTTC
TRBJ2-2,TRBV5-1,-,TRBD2,CASSLTSGNTGELFF,TGCGCCAGCAGCTTGACTAGCGGTAACACCGGGGAGCTGTTTTTT
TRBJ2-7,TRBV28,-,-,CASTGSYEQYF,TGTGCCAGCACAGGGTCCTACGAGCAGTACTTC
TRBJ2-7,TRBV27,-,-,CASSLFMSGPSYEQYF,TGTGCCAGCAGTTTATTTATGTCTGGGCCATCCTACGAGCAGTACTTC
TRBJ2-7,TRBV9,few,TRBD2,CASSPRTSSVTEQYF,TGTGCCAGCAGCCCACGGACTAGCTCGGTTACCGAGCAGTACTTC
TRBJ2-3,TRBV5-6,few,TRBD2,CASTSLAGGDTQYF,TGTGCCAGCACTTCCCTGGCGGGAGGGGATACGCAGTATTTT
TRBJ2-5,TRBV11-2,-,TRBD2,CASSLGALAGGQEETQYF,TGTGCCAGCAGCTTAGGCGCGCTAGCGGGAGGCCAGGAAGAGACCCAGTACTTC
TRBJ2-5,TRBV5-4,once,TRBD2,CASSSRTSGGTTQYF,TGTGCCAGCAGCTCCCGGACTAGCGGGGGTACGACCCAGTACTTC
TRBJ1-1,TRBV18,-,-,CASSPPGRNTEAFF,TGTGCCAGCTCACCACCGGGCAGGAACACTGAAGCTTTCTTT
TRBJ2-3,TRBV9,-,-,CASSVVGTTDTQYF,TGTGCCAGCAGCGTAGTGGGGACAACAGATACGCAGTATTTT
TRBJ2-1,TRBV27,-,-,CASSAGLAGWFF,TGTGCCAGCAGTGCCGGCCTGGCGGGGTGGTTCTTC
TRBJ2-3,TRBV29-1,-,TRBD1,CSVERGRDRGQYF,TGCAGCGTTGAGAGGGGGCGCGACCGGGGGCAGTATTTT
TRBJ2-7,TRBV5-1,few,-,CASKGEFEQYF,TGCGCCAGCAAGGGGGAGTTCGAGCAGTACTTC
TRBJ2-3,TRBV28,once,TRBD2,CASSTLAGEGTQYF,TGTGCCAGCAGTACCCTAGCGGGTGAAGGTACGCAGTATTTT
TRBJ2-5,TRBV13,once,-,CASSLSRQDHETQYF,TGTGCCAGCAGCTTATCGAGGCAAGATCATGAGACCCAGTACTTC
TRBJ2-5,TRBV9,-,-,CASSPGVGLTYQETQYF,TGTGCCAGCAGCCCCGGGGTGGGACTTACGTACCAAGAGACCCAGTACTTC
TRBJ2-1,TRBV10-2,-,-,CASSETDREAHDEQFF,TGCGCCAGCAGTGAGACAGACAGGGAGGCTCATGATGAGCAGTTCTTC
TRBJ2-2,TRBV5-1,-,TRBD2,CASSYRGGDAGELFF,TGCGCCAGCAGCTATCGGGGGGGCGATGCCGGGGAGCTGTTTTTT
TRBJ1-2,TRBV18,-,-,CASSPMDRDGYTF,TGTGCCAGCTCACCAATGGACAGAGATGGCTACACCTTC
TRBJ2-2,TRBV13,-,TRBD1,CASSPRDREELFF,TGTGCCAGCAGCCCTCGGGACAGGGAGGAGCTGTTTTTT
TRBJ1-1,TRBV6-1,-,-,CASSQNGGQAFF,TGTGCCAGCAGTCAAAATGGAGGGCAAGCTTTCTTT
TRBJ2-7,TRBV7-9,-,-,CASSFESGPGLYF,TGTGCCAGCAGCTTTGAATCTGGGCCAGGGCTGTACTTC
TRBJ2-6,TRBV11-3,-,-,CASSEGGSGANVLTF,TGTGCCAGCAGCGAAGGAGGGTCTGGGGCCAACGTCCTGACTTTC
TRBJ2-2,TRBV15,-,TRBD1,CATSRDIIGTGGTGELFF,TGTGCCACCAGCAGAGATATTATAGGGACAGGCGGCACCGGGGAGCTGTTTTTT
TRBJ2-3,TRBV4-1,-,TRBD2,CASSPRTSGGGWEDTQYF,TGCGCCAGCAGCCCCCGGACTAGCGGAGGGGGGTGGGAAGATACGCAGTATTTT
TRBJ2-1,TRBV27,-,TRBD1,CASRAGTATYNEQFF,TGTGCCAGCAGGGCCGGGACAGCCACCTACAATGAGCAGTTCTTC
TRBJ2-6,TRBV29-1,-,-,CSVEGTASGANVLTF,TGCAGCGTGGAGGGGACGGCCTCTGGGGCCAACGTCCTGACTTTC
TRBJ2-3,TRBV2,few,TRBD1,CAREGTGRDTQYF,TGTGCCAGGGAGGGGACAGGCCGTGATACGCAGTATTTT